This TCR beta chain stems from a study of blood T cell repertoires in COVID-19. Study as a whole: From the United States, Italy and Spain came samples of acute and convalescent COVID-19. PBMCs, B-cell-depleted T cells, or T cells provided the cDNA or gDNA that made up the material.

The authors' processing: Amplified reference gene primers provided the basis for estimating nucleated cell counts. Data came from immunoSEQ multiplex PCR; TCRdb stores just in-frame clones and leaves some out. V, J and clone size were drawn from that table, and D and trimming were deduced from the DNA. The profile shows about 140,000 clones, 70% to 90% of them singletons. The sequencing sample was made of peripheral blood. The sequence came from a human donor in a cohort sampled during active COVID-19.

This CDR3 is CASSEQVQPQHF. CDR3 DNA sequence: TGTGCCAGCAGTGAACAGGTTCAGCCCCAGCATTTT. The genes are TRBV28 and TRBJ1-5; a possible D gene is TRBD1 (5 bases). The CDR3 consists of 12 residues. V was shortened by 5 bases and J by 6 bases, with 8 bases between the two germline ends. The V gene's germline CDR1 is MDHEN and CDR2 SYDVKM.